This TCR beta chain was retrieved from a study of beta chain features in type 1 diabetes. CDR3 length: 13 amino acids. The germline CDR1 and CDR2 sequences are SEHNR and FQNEAQ (reference sequence). Trimming took 5 bases from V and 6 from J, leaving 13 bases between them. The table lists this clone with a few counts. Its antigen is not identified. It was one heparinised blood draw, averaging roughly 0.11 L, that each donor gave. General study points: PCR might favor shorter templates, equally in patients and controls. In all four CD4+ subsets, TCRB CDR3 length was significantly, moderately reduced in type 1 diabetes. Among patients, naive, central memory and Treg TCRB repertoires appeared more similar than among healthy donors.

The entirety of the isolated RNA underwent reverse transcription, so expressed TCRB transcripts were sequenced. Mean read depth for naive, central memory and regulatory T cell samples was about 3.6 million reads. The table came from immunoSEQ multiplex PCR; TCRdb's copy has only in-frame clones and leaves some out. The table includes fewer than 300,000 clones, approximately 11% detected once. The chain carries TRBV7-9 and TRBJ1-1, with D tentatively TRBD1 (6 bases). The sample consisted of naive CD4+ T cells from blood. The receptor comes from a man younger than 45 with type 1 diabetes. For the CDR3, the DNA is TGTGCCAGCAGCACAAGGACAGTGGCTGAAGCTTTCTTT. Encoded protein: CASSTRTVAEAFF.